A selection of T cell receptor beta chains follows, all from one sample in a study of CD8 T cells in Susac syndrome. From the immunoSEQ multiplex PCR reads, TCRdb called clonotypes with MiXCR, one entry per CDR3 protein. The table has roughly 130,000 distinct CDR3 sequences, 90% to 95% seen once; the top ten hold roughly 0.12%. Sequenced sample: CD4+ T cells from PBMCs. The receptors shown here come from a human donor in good health. CDR3s include the opening cysteine and the closing phenylalanine or tryptophan. A D gene is named only where the DNA matches it firmly. Not all rows give a size; the values are once, few, many and, for expanded clones, a class.

v_gene	abundance	d_gene	j_gene	CDR3nt	CDR3aa
TRBV20-1	NA	TRBD1	TRBJ1-4	TGCAGTGTACGGCAGGGGGCCTCGTCGACCTATTTT	CSVRQGASSTYF
TRBV5-1	NA	TRBD2	TRBJ2-7	TGCGCCAGCAAACTAGCGGAGCACTCCTACGAGCAGTACTTC	CASKLAEHSYEQYF
TRBV5-1	NA	TRBD2	TRBJ2-1	TGCGCCAGCAGCTTGGTCCTAGCGGGAGGGCGTGAGCAGTTCTTC	CASSLVLAGGREQFF
TRBV19	NA	TRBD2	TRBJ2-5	TGTGCCACCGCGCGGCGGGAGAGAGAGACCCAGTACTTC	CATARRERETQYF
TRBV27	NA	TRBD2	TRBJ2-7	TGTGCCAGCAGTGCTCTAGCGGGGTTGTCCTACGAGCAGTACTTC	CASSALAGLSYEQYF
TRBV25-1	NA	NA	TRBJ1-2	TGTGCCAGCAGTGAAACAGGGAAGGGCTATGGCTACACCTTC	CASSETGKGYGYTF
TRBV7-9	NA	TRBD2	TRBJ2-5	TGTGCCAGCAGCTCAACAACAGGACTAGTTCACCTGTGGGGGACCCAGTACTTC	CASSSTTGLVHLWGTQYF
TRBV29-1	NA	TRBD2	TRBJ2-1	TGCAGCGTTGATCCCGGGACTAGCCGTAATGAGCAGTTCTTC	CSVDPGTSRNEQFF
TRBV7-7	NA	NA	TRBJ2-3	TGTGCCAGCAGCCTCTGGACAGGCACAGATACGCAGTATTTT	CASSLWTGTDTQYF
TRBV6-6	NA	NA	TRBJ1-5	TGTGCCAGCAGTTTGGAACAGGCAAGCAATCAGCCCCAGCATTTT	CASSLEQASNQPQHF
TRBV30	once	NA	TRBJ1-2	TGTGCCTGGAAAGGGGAACGGGCTAACTATGGCTACACCTTC	CAWKGERANYGYTF
TRBV20-1	NA	TRBD2	TRBJ2-7	TGCAGTGCTAGAGATCATGGACTAGCGAGCCCCTACGAGCAGTACTTC	CSARDHGLASPYEQYF
TRBV27	once	TRBD1	TRBJ2-6	TGTGCCAGCACCCCGGGACAGGGGGCGTTTGGGGCCAACGTCCTGACTTTC	CASTPGQGAFGANVLTF
TRBV5-1	once	TRBD2	TRBJ2-1	TGCGCCAGCAGCCCGACCAGGGAGCGGGGGTTCTACAATGAGCAGTTCTTC	CASSPTRERGFYNEQFF
TRBV19	NA	TRBD2	TRBJ2-5	TGTGCCAGTAGCCCCACCCGACTAGCGGCGGAGACCCAGTACTTC	CASSPTRLAAETQYF
TRBV28	NA	NA	TRBJ1-5	TGTGCCAGCAGACCAGCGGGTCAGCCCCAGCATTTT	CASRPAGQPQHF
TRBV28	NA	NA	TRBJ1-1	TGTGCCAGCAGTTTGATGAACACTGAAGCTTTCTTT	CASSLMNTEAFF
TRBV20-1	once	TRBD2	TRBJ2-3	TGCAGTGCTTTTCGGACTAGCGACGATACGCAGTATTTT	CSAFRTSDDTQYF
TRBV3-1	NA	NA	TRBJ2-7	TGTGCCAGCAGCCAAATAGCCTCATTCTCCTACGAGCAGTACTTC	CASSQIASFSYEQYF
TRBV5-1	NA	NA	TRBJ2-3	TGCGCCAGCAGCGATCCTAGGAGGGGGACAGATACGCAGTATTTT	CASSDPRRGTDTQYF
TRBV11-2	NA	NA	TRBJ2-5	TGTGCCAGCAGCTTGGGGGTACAAGAGACCCAGTACTTC	CASSLGVQETQYF
TRBV6-2/TRBV6-3	NA	NA	TRBJ2-7	TGTGCCAGCGCCTCTGACGGCCAGGTATTGGGGGAGCAGTACTTC	CASASDGQVLGEQYF
TRBV19	NA	NA	TRBJ2-5	TGTGCCAGTCGCCGTGACAGGACCCGCACCGAAGAGACCCAGTACTTC	CASRRDRTRTEETQYF
TRBV19	NA	TRBD1	TRBJ1-2	TGTGCCAGTAGTATAGGGACAGGGAACGGCTACACCTTC	CASSIGTGNGYTF
TRBV18	NA	NA	TRBJ2-3	TGTGCCAGCTCACCACCGATGAGCGCGTCGCAGTATTTT	CASSPPMSASQYF
TRBV30	NA	NA	TRBJ2-7	TGTGCCTCCCGGGACCGCCGGCTATACGAGCAGTACTTC	CASRDRRLYEQYF
TRBV4-2	NA	TRBD1	TRBJ2-7	TGTGCCAGCAGACTCGGGACAGACCGGGTCTACGAGCAGTACTTC	CASRLGTDRVYEQYF
TRBV6-6	NA	TRBD1	TRBJ1-2	TGTGCCAGCAGTGGACAGGGCCGATATGGCTACACCTTC	CASSGQGRYGYTF
TRBV4-2	NA	NA	TRBJ2-7	TGTGCCAGCAGCCAGAGAACCGGGGAGCAGTACTTC	CASSQRTGEQYF
TRBV18	NA	TRBD2	TRBJ2-1	TGTGCCAGCTCACCAGTAAGCGGGGCCTACAATGAGCAGTTCTTC	CASSPVSGAYNEQFF
TRBV4-1	NA	NA	TRBJ2-7	TGCGCCAGCAGCCCCGGAAGAACGGAGGAGCAGTACTTC	CASSPGRTEEQYF
TRBV3-1	NA	NA	TRBJ2-7	TGTGCCAGCAGCCAGGCGGGACCCTACGAGCAGTACTTC	CASSQAGPYEQYF
TRBV19	once	NA	TRBJ1-5	TGTGCCACAACCGGGACGGGCAATCAGCCCCAGCATTTT	CATTGTGNQPQHF
TRBV19	NA	NA	TRBJ2-1	TGTGCCAGTAGTATCGCGGGGACAGTGTACAATGAGCAGTTCTTC	CASSIAGTVYNEQFF
TRBV2	NA	NA	TRBJ1-5	TGTGCCTCGAGAGAGTACGTAAATCAGCCCCAGCATTTT	CASREYVNQPQHF
TRBV12-3/TRBV12-4	NA	NA	TRBJ1-5	TGTGCCAGCAGTCCTCAGCCGGAAGGGCAGCCCCAGCATTTT	CASSPQPEGQPQHF
TRBV15	NA	NA	TRBJ2-4	TGTGCCACCAGCAGAGATGCATACATTCAGTACTTC	CATSRDAYIQYF
TRBV3-1	NA	NA	TRBJ1-2	TGTGCCAGCAGCCTCCTCCGAGCCCGGCCGGGCTACACCTTC	CASSLLRARPGYTF
TRBV2	NA	NA	TRBJ2-3	TGTGCCAGCAGACAAAGGGGCTCTAGTACGCAGTATTTT	CASRQRGSSTQYF
TRBV29-1	NA	NA	TRBJ1-1	TGCAGCGTTGTAACGACAGCCATGAACACTGAAGCTTTCTTT	CSVVTTAMNTEAFF
TRBV13	NA	NA	TRBJ1-3	TGTGCCAGCAGCTTAGGCGGGACGGTCTCTGGAAACACCATATATTTT	CASSLGGTVSGNTIYF
TRBV2	NA	TRBD2	TRBJ2-5	TGTGCCAGCAGTCCTAGCGGCTTTCAAGAGACCCAGTACTTC	CASSPSGFQETQYF
TRBV7-9	NA	NA	TRBJ2-1	TGTGCCAGCAGCTTAGTAGAGGATGAGCAGTTCTTC	CASSLVEDEQFF
TRBV18	once	NA	TRBJ2-4	TGTGCCAGCTCACCAGGGGGTGGCAAAAACATTCAGTACTTC	CASSPGGGKNIQYF
TRBV10-3	NA	TRBD2	TRBJ2-1	TGTGCCATCAGCCCCCTAGCGGCCAATGAGCAGTTCTTC	CAISPLAANEQFF
TRBV19	once	NA	TRBJ1-3	TGTGCCAGTCTCAACCGCGGGAGGTCTGGAAACACCATATATTTT	CASLNRGRSGNTIYF
TRBV28	NA	NA	TRBJ2-2	TGTGCCAGCAGTCCCCAGGGGTGGGTCACCGGGGAGCTGTTTTTT	CASSPQGWVTGELFF
TRBV4-2	NA	TRBD2	TRBJ2-7	TGTGCCAGCAGCCAAGAATCTAGCGGGCCCTACGAGCAGTACTTC	CASSQESSGPYEQYF
TRBV6-6	NA	NA	TRBJ2-1	TGTGCCAGCAGTTACCAATCCCGACAACCCTACAATGAGCAGTTCTTC	CASSYQSRQPYNEQFF
TRBV7-2	NA	TRBD2	TRBJ2-2	TGTGCCAGCACCTTGGGACTAGCCTCCGGGGAGCTGTTTTTT	CASTLGLASGELFF
TRBV5-1	NA	NA	TRBJ1-1	TGCGCCAGCAGCTTGTCACTACAGGGGAACACTGAAGCTTTCTTT	CASSLSLQGNTEAFF
TRBV2	NA	TRBD1	TRBJ2-1	TGTGCCAGCAACCCCGACAGGGTAACCTACAATGAGCAGTTCTTC	CASNPDRVTYNEQFF
TRBV2	NA	TRBD1	TRBJ2-7	TGTGCCAGCAATCGACAGGGGAGCTCCTACGAGCAGTACTTC	CASNRQGSSYEQYF